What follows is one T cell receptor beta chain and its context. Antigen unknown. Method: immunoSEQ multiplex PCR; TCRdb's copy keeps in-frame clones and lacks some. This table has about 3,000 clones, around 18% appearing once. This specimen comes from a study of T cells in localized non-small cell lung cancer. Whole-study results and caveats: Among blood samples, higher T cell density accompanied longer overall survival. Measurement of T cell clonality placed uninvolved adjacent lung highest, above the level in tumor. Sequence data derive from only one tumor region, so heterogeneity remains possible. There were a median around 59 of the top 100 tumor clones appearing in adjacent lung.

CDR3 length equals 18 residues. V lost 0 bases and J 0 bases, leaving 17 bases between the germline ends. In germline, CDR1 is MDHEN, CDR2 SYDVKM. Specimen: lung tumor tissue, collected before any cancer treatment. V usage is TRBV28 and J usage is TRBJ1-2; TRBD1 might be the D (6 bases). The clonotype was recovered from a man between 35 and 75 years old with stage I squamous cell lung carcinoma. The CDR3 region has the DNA TGTGCCAGCAGTTTATGGGGGGACACCCGATCAGCTAACTATGGCTACACCTTC. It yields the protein CASSLWGDTRSANYGYTF.